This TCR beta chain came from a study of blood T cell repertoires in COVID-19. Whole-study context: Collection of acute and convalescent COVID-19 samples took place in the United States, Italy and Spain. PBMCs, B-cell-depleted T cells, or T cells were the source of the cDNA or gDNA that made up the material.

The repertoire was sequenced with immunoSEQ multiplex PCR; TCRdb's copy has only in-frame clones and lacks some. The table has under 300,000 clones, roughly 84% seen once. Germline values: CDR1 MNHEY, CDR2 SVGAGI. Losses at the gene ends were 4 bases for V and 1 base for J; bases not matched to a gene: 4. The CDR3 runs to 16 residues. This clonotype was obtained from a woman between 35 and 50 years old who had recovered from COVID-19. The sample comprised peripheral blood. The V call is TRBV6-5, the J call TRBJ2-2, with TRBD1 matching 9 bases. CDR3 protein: CASSWGQGGNTGELFF. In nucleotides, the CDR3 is TGTGCCAGCAGTTGGGGACAGGGAGGGAACACCGGGGAGCTGTTTTTT.